This is a list of T cell receptor beta chains from one sample in a study of blood T cell repertoires in COVID-19. Sequenced by immunoSEQ multiplex PCR; TCRdb stores in-frame clones only, minus some. The repertoire consists of about 62,000 clones, with approximately 79% occurring once and the leading ten covering 15% to 20%. Specimen: peripheral blood. Receptors were obtained from a man aged 55 to 70 with acute or convalescent COVID-19. Each CDR3 is given with its conserved first and last residue. A D gene is named only where the DNA matches it firmly. Not every row has a clone size; where given, it reads once, few, many or a size class.

j_call | d_call | v_call | clone_size | cdr3_aa | cdr3_nt
TRBJ1-1 | TRBD1 | TRBV30 | - | CAWSLTTGNEAFF | TGTGCCTGGAGTCTCACGACAGGGAATGAAGCTTTCTTT
TRBJ1-5 | TRBD1 | TRBV24-1 | - | CATSESDRGGNQPQHF | TGTGCCACCAGTGAGTCGGACAGGGGTGGCAATCAGCCCCAGCATTTT
TRBJ2-5 | TRBD2 | TRBV6-2/TRBV6-3 | - | CASSYGLAGSAQYF | TGTGCCAGCAGTTACGGACTAGCGGGATCGGCCCAGTACTTC
TRBJ1-4 | - | TRBV7-9 | - | CASTYGEKLFF | TGTGCCAGCACATACGGGGAAAAACTGTTTTTT
TRBJ1-5 | - | TRBV24-1 | - | CATSDGVFNQPQHF | TGTGCCACCAGTGACGGGGTATTCAATCAGCCCCAGCATTTT
TRBJ2-6 | - | TRBV2 | - | CASSETGHGFSGANVLTF | TGTGCCAGCAGTGAGACGGGACACGGTTTCTCTGGGGCCAACGTCCTGACTTTC
TRBJ2-1 | TRBD1 | TRBV5-1 | - | CASSLGGQANEQFF | TGCGCCAGCAGCCTGGGTGGACAGGCGAATGAGCAGTTCTTC
TRBJ2-2 | - | TRBV19 | - | CASSLDTTTGELFF | TGTGCCAGTAGTTTGGACACGACTACCGGGGAGCTGTTTTTT
TRBJ2-6 | TRBD2 | TRBV9 | - | CASSVGIGRAGGANVLTF | TGTGCCAGCAGCGTAGGTATCGGGAGGGCCGGTGGGGCCAACGTCCTGACTTTC
TRBJ1-2 | TRBD1 | TRBV6-5 | - | CASSRGQGNGYTF | TGTGCCAGCAGCCGAGGACAGGGGAATGGCTACACCTTC
TRBJ2-3 | TRBD2 | TRBV3-1/TRBV3-2 | - | CASSRQTSGRIDTQYF | TGTGCCAGCAGCCGCCAAACTAGCGGGAGAATAGATACGCAGTATTTT
TRBJ2-3 | TRBD1 | TRBV10-3 | - | CAIGQGGSSDTQYF | TGTGCCATCGGACAGGGGGGTAGCTCAGATACGCAGTATTTT
TRBJ2-3 | - | TRBV27 | - | CASSLLAENTDTQYF | TGTGCCAGCAGTTTATTAGCGGAAAACACAGATACGCAGTATTTT
TRBJ1-1 | TRBD1 | TRBV13 | - | CASSHDRASMNTEAFF | TGTGCCAGCAGCCACGACAGGGCCTCGATGAACACTGAAGCTTTCTTT
TRBJ2-7 | - | TRBV19 | - | CASTPGGRSSMRVYEQYF | TGTGCCAGTACTCCCGGGGGGCGTTCTTCGATGAGAGTCTACGAGCAGTACTTC
TRBJ2-3 | TRBD2 | TRBV4-2 | - | CASSQESSGNRYTDTQYF | TGTGCCAGCAGCCAAGAGTCTAGCGGGAATAGGTACACAGATACGCAGTATTTT
TRBJ2-1 | TRBD2 | TRBV5-1 | - | CASHSGTLADEQFF | TGCGCCAGTCACAGCGGGACGTTAGCCGATGAGCAGTTCTTC
TRBJ1-1 | TRBD1 | TRBV3-1/TRBV3-2 | - | CASSLAGGSAFF | TGTGCCAGCAGCCTGGCAGGGGGGTCCGCTTTCTTT
TRBJ1-5 | - | TRBV7-2 | - | CASSLNLGALQPQHF | TGTGCCAGCAGCTTAAATTTGGGCGCCCTCCAGCCCCAGCATTTT
TRBJ1-2 | - | TRBV5-6 | - | CATAGGIYYGYTF | TGTGCCACCGCGGGAGGGATCTACTATGGCTACACCTTC
TRBJ2-1 | TRBD2 | TRBV7-2 | - | CASSAGLAGFVEQFF | TGTGCCAGCAGCGCGGGACTAGCGGGTTTTGTTGAGCAGTTCTTC
TRBJ1-1 | TRBD1 | TRBV5-8 | - | CASRDRNRGLRHVNTEAFF | TGTGCCAGCAGGGATAGAAACAGGGGGTTGCGGCATGTGAACACTGAAGCTTTCTTT
TRBJ2-7 | - | TRBV28 | - | CASSLGDWRYEQYF | TGTGCCAGCAGTTTAGGGGACTGGCGGTACGAGCAGTACTTC
TRBJ1-3 | - | TRBV19 | few | CASSTSPSSGNTIYF | TGTGCCAGTAGTACCTCCCCGAGCTCTGGAAACACCATATATTTT
TRBJ1-5 | TRBD1 | TRBV23-1 | - | CASSQSREGQGRIQPQHF | TGCGCCAGCAGTCAATCACGCGAGGGACAGGGGAGAATTCAGCCCCAGCATTTT
TRBJ1-2 | - | TRBV11-2 | - | CASSLDRRDYGYTF | TGTGCCAGCAGCTTAGATCGGAGAGACTATGGCTACACCTTC
TRBJ2-7 | - | TRBV27 | - | CASSFGQSYEQYF | TGTGCCAGCAGTTTTGGACAGTCCTACGAGCAGTACTTC
TRBJ2-6 | - | TRBV21-1 | - | CASSKALQETASGANVLTF | TGTGCCAGCAGCAAAGCGCTACAGGAGACAGCCTCTGGGGCCAACGTCCTGACTTTC
TRBJ2-1 | - | TRBV27 | - | CASSFLRGGRYNEQFF | TGTGCCAGCAGTTTCTTAAGGGGGGGAAGATACAATGAGCAGTTCTTC
TRBJ1-6 | TRBD1 | TRBV7-9 | - | CASSPLQGANSPLHF | TGTGCCAGCAGCCCGTTACAGGGGGCGAATTCACCCCTCCACTTT
TRBJ1-2 | TRBD1 | TRBV5-5 | - | CASSLVPGGDRGYTF | TGTGCCAGCAGCTTGGTTCCAGGGGGCGACCGGGGCTACACCTTC
TRBJ2-5 | TRBD1 | TRBV28 | - | CASSPPQGAWETQYF | TGTGCCAGCAGTCCGCCACAGGGGGCCTGGGAGACCCAGTACTTC
TRBJ2-2 | TRBD1 | TRBV19 | - | CASSIGRTGNTGELFF | TGTGCCAGTAGTATAGGGAGGACAGGAAACACCGGGGAGCTGTTTTTT
TRBJ1-1 | - | TRBV5-6 | - | CASSLIGRDTEAFF | TGTGCCAGCAGCTTGATTGGGAGGGACACTGAAGCTTTCTTT
TRBJ2-4 | TRBD2 | TRBV7-2 | - | CASSLGPGRGNKNIQYF | TGTGCCAGCAGCTTAGGTCCAGGGCGGGGGAACAAAAACATTCAGTACTTC
TRBJ2-7 | - | TRBV28 | - | CASSFAQGYEQYF | TGTGCCAGCAGTTTCGCACAGGGCTACGAGCAGTACTTC